The T cell receptor beta chain described here comes from a study of T cells in Graves' hyperthyroidism and ophthalmopathy. Findings of the study overall: The blood repertoire included most of the expanded thyroid clonotypes above 0.001.

Amplification yielded TCR beta CDR3 regions, with RNA transcripts as the source. A first-round RT-PCR of the TCR CDR3 used the HTBI primer set. TCRdb ran MiXCR on the multiplex PCR reads and lists one entry per CDR3 protein. The repertoire includes 500,000 to 650,000 distinct CDR3 sequences, more than 12% of them detected once, and under 15% sits in the top ten. Using 9.5 to 10 ml of fresh peripheral blood, PBMCs were prepared. On this clonotype: As yet, its antigen is unknown. It is unclear where the CDR3 begins or ends on the DNA, so no DNA is shown, and the CDR3 is as TCRdb lists it.

Germline V gene sequence: CDR1 SGHVS, CDR2 FQNEAQ. Ends included, the CDR3 has 14 residues. This clonotype was sampled from a woman aged 45-60 years with Graves' ophthalmopathy. The chain carries TRBV7-8 and TRBJ2-5; whether TRBD1, the table's D call, matches the DNA was not checked. The sample comprised blood. CDR3: CASSHVGTGIHLYF.